This TCR beta chain was profiled in a study of regulatory T cells in long-lasting Graves disease. Overall study findings and caveats: Newly diagnosed patients had higher TCR diversity than persistent Graves' patients did. Persistent disease was characterized by preferential usage of TRBV28, TRBJ1-2 and TRBJ2-5.

This clonotype was counted at least ten times. Its target is not known. Combining iRepertoire HTBI primers with Arm-PCR of CDR3 regions, the authors built TCR beta libraries. TCRdb fed the multiplex PCR reads into MiXCR, producing one record per CDR3 protein. The data hold more than 300,000 distinct CDR3 sequences, with around 16% observed a single time. The germline CDR1 and CDR2 sequences are KGHSH and LQKENI. Trimming stripped 5 bases from V and 5 bases from J, with 15 bases between. The CDR3 consists of 14 residues. Time point here: newly diagnosed GD, antithyroid drugs for less than 3 months. The TCR library was made from RNA extracted from PBMCs.

The source material was peripheral blood mononuclear cells (PBMCs), sampled at new diagnosis, from a patient treated with antithyroid drugs. The chain employs TRBV18 and TRBJ1-1, with unresolved D. The source of this sequence is a female donor with Graves disease. Written as DNA, the CDR3 is TGTGCCAGCTCAAGCGGCCCCCCGGGGACTGAAGCTTTCTTT. It is translated as CASSSGPPGTEAFF.